The next 19 T cell receptor beta chains were all read from a single sample in a study of blood T cell repertoires in COVID-19. Data came from immunoSEQ multiplex PCR; TCRdb stores just in-frame clones and leaves some out. This table has roughly 150,000 clones, around 82% appearing once. The material sequenced was peripheral blood. Receptors originate from a human donor in a cohort sampled during active COVID-19.

The chain joins TRBV27 to TRBJ1-1; D is undetermined. This CDR3 has 11 amino acids. V gave up 5 bases and J gave up 8 bases, with 9 bases separating them. Per germline, CDR1 MNHEY and CDR2 SMNVEV (reference sequence). In DNA form, the CDR3 reads TGTGCCAGCAGTACGACGGGGGAAGCTTTCTTT. Protein: CASSTTGEAFF.

V is TRBV2 and J is TRBJ2-6; D unresolved. From germline, CDR1 is SNHLY and CDR2 FYNNEI. V lost 3 bases and J lost 0, with 12 bases in between. CDR3 length: 17 residues. Here the CDR3 reads CASSDPPGISGANVLTF. In DNA form, the CDR3 reads TGTGCCAGCAGTGATCCCCCAGGAATCTCTGGGGCCAACGTCCTGACTTTC. The full variable domain, with the rest looked up from reference TRBV2 and TRBJ2-6, is EPEVTQTPSHQVTQMGQEVILRCVPISNHLYFYWYRQILGQKVEFLVSFYNNEISEKSEIFDDQFSVERPDGSNFTLKIRSTKLEDSAMYFCASSDPPGISGANVLTFGAGSRLTVL.

The chain combines TRBV11-1 with TRBJ2-7; 9 bases are a match to TRBD2. The CDR3 runs 15 residues. Germline CDR1 SGHAT, CDR2 FQDESV (reference sequence). V shed 5 bases and J 2 bases; nucleotides not matched to a gene: 7. The CDR3 nucleotides read TGTGCCAGCAGCCCGCGGGGGGGCCCTACCTACGAGCAGTACTTC. Its translation is CASSPRGGPTYEQYF.

In nucleotides, the CDR3 is TGTGCCACCAGTGAGGCCGGGGGAGGCACCGGGGAGCTGTTTTTT. Its translation is CATSEAGGGTGELFF. The chain employs TRBV24-1 and TRBJ2-2, with TRBD2 as a possible D gene (6 bases). V lost 4 bases to trimming and J lost 4 bases, with 12 bases between them. The length of the CDR3 is 15 residues. The germline V gene has CDR1 KGHDR and CDR2 SFDVKD.

This chain links TRBV2 with TRBJ2-7; possible D gene TRBD1, 6 bases. The CDR3 length is 14 residues. Germline-derived CDR1 and CDR2 are SNHLY and FYNNEI. V shed 4 bases and J shed 3 bases, with 13 bases lying between them. The DNA for the CDR3 is TGTGCCAGCAGTGCCGAACAGGGCAACTACGAGCAGTACTTC. It is translated as CASSAEQGNYEQYF.

The V gene is TRBV9, the J gene TRBJ2-2; D ambiguous. Trimming stripped 1 base from V and 4 bases from J, with 11 bases between. Germline V gene data show CDR1 as SGDLS and CDR2 as YYNGEE. The CDR3 has 15 amino acids. The CDR3: CASSVNQATTGELFF. The DNA for the CDR3 is TGTGCCAGCAGCGTAAATCAGGCGACCACCGGGGAGCTGTTTTTT.

The rearrangement uses TRBV14 and TRBJ1-2; a weak D match, TRBD1 (5 bases). CDR1 is SGHDN, CDR2 FVKESK, per germline. V lost 1 base and J lost 8, with 17 bases in between. The CDR3 runs 15 residues. The DNA of the CDR3 is TGTGCCAGCAGCCAAGTCTGGGGGGTCGTCGGCGGCTACACCTTC. This sequence encodes CASSQVWGVVGGYTF.

The chain uses TRBV27 and TRBJ1-3; D is perhaps TRBD1 (6 bases). The CDR3 runs 18 residues. Germline CDR1 and CDR2: MNHEY and SMNVEV (reference sequence). Trimming removed 8 bases at V and 8 bases at J, with 31 bases between. The CDR3 coding sequence is TGTGCCAGCTCCCGAAGGGGGGCAGGGACTAAATCCTGGGACACCATATATTTT. Translated: CASSRRGAGTKSWDTIYF.

This clone was picked up a small number of times. The rearrangement uses TRBV6-5 and TRBJ1-4, with 8 positions matching TRBD1. Per germline, CDR1 MNHEY and CDR2 SVGAGI. Losses at the gene ends were 6 bases for V and 12 bases for J; bases not matched to a gene: 12. The CDR3 covers 14 residues. CDR3 sequence (DNA): TGTGCCAGCAGCTTCGACAGGGGTCTCGAGGAACTGTTTTTT. Protein sequence: CASSFDRGLEELFF.

The J gene is TRBJ2-7, the V gene TRBV18; 7 bases line up with TRBD1. CDR3 length: 15 amino acids. Germline lookup yields CDR1 KGHSH and CDR2 LQKENI. V trimming: 4 bases; J trimming: 4 bases; junction bases outside the gene matches: 10. The CDR3 is CASSRSAGTEYEQYF. As DNA, the CDR3 is TGTGCCAGCTCACGTTCTGCCGGGACAGAATACGAGCAGTACTTC.

This chain joins TRBV19 and TRBJ2-7; D is perhaps TRBD2 (5 bases). The CDR3 consists of 15 residues. The V gene's germline CDR1 is LNHDA and CDR2 SQIVND (reference sequence). V lost 0 bases to trimming and J lost 5 bases, with 14 bases between them. The CDR3 coding sequence is TGTGCCAGTAGTATAGAGAACGGGGTCATCGACGAGCAGTACTTC. Protein sequence: CASSIENGVIDEQYF.

CDR3 amino acids: CASSFSAADEQFF. The CDR3, as DNA: TGTGCCAGCAGTTTCTCTGCGGCGGATGAGCAGTTCTTC. This sequence joins TRBV27 and TRBJ2-1; D is undetermined. Deletions cut 3 bases from V and 8 bases from J, with 11 bases between. The germline CDR1 and CDR2 sequences are MNHEY and SMNVEV (reference sequence). The CDR3 covers 13 residues.

This clone was observed many times. V is TRBV2 and J is TRBJ2-1; TRBD1 matches 9 bases. The CDR3 totals 15 residues. The V segment lost 5 bases and the J segment 4 bases; nucleotides outside the gene matches: 6. Germline V lookup: CDR1 SNHLY, CDR2 FYNNEI. The CDR3 DNA reads as TGTGCCAGCAGTACGCGGACAGGGGTTTACAATGAGCAGTTCTTC. The encoded protein is CASSTRTGVYNEQFF.

The V and J genes are TRBV7-6 and TRBJ2-6, with 7 bases fitting TRBD1. Germline V gives CDR1 SGHVS, CDR2 FNYEAQ. This CDR3 spans 15 amino acids. Trimming took 6 bases from V and 4 from J; bases not matched to a gene: 6. The CDR3 DNA reads as TGTGCCAGCAGTACTCCGGGACAGGGGGCCAACGTCCTGACTTTC. Amino acid sequence: CASSTPGQGANVLTF.

The J gene is TRBJ1-2, the V gene TRBV11-2, with unresolved D. The CDR3 extends over 13 amino acids. CDR1 and CDR2 from the germline V gene are SGHAT and FQNNGV. Trimming pared 1 base from V and 1 base from J, leaving 4 bases between. The CDR3 sequence is CASSLGSNYGYTF. CDR3 bases: TGTGCCAGCAGCTTAGGCAGTAACTATGGCTACACCTTC. Filled out from reference TRBV11-2 and TRBJ1-2, the complete variable domain reads EAGVAQSPRYKIIEKRQSVAFWCNPISGHATLYWYQQILGQGPKLLIQFQNNGVVDDSQLPKDRFSAERLKGVDSTLKIQPAKLEDSAVYLCASSLGSNYGYTFGSGTRLTVV.

V and J are TRBV2 and TRBJ2-5, with 9 positions matching TRBD2. Germline V gene lookup returns CDR1 SNHLY and CDR2 FYNNEI. The V and J ends lost 7 bases and 4 bases, in that order; junction bases with no gene match: 10. This CDR3 contains 15 residues. CDR3 residues: CASMGQRGEGETQYF. CDR3 in DNA: TGTGCCAGCATGGGCCAGCGGGGGGAAGGAGAGACCCAGTACTTC. The full variable domain, its missing parts supplied by reference TRBV2 and TRBJ2-5, is EPEVTQTPSHQVTQMGQEVILRCVPISNHLYFYWYRQILGQKVEFLVSFYNNEISEKSEIFDDQFSVERPDGSNFTLKIRSTKLEDSAMYFCASMGQRGEGETQYFGPGTRLLVL.

The chain joins TRBV5-8 to TRBJ1-2; 7 nucleotides agree with TRBD1. CDR3 length: 14 residues. The trim removed 2 bases at V and 3 bases at J, leaving 4 bases unmatched. In germline, CDR1 is SGHTS, CDR2 YDEGEE. The CDR3 reads CASSLTGVDYGYTF. CDR3 DNA sequence: TGTGCCAGCAGCTTAACAGGGGTAGACTATGGCTACACCTTC.

The CDR3 DNA sequence: TGTGCCAGCAGCGTGGGGACCGAGAAGGGGGAGACCCAGTACTTC. Translation gives CASSVGTEKGETQYF. V is TRBV5-6 and J is TRBJ2-5; D may be TRBD1 or TRBD2 (5 bases each). The germline V gene encodes CDR1 SGHDT and CDR2 YYEEEE. V lost 4 bases and J lost 5, with 18 bases in between. CDR3 size: 15 residues.

V usage is TRBV3-1 (or the pseudogene TRBV3-2) and J usage is TRBJ2-7; 10 bases map to TRBD1. Germline CDR1 reads LGHDT; CDR2 reads YNNKEL (reference sequence). CDR3 length equals 17 residues. Trimming cost V 1 base and J 7 bases; bases outside gene matches: 13. CDR3: CASSQGTGGSPKREQYF. Here the CDR3 DNA reads TGTGCCAGCAGCCAAGGGACAGGGGGGAGTCCAAAGAGGGAGCAGTACTTC.